These 18 T cell receptor beta chains were all obtained from the same sample, sequenced in a study of T cell changes during pregnancy in multiple sclerosis. This table comes from immunoSEQ multiplex PCR, and its TCRdb copy is limited to in-frame clones, with some not included. The table includes over 35,000 clones, nearly 90% detected once. Source: CD4+ T cells from peripheral blood mononuclear cells, taken after pregnancy. The receptors originated from a female donor with multiple sclerosis, enrolled in a pregnancy study.

CDR3 sequence reads: CASSPDWSYGYTF. CDR3 coding DNA: TGTGCCAGCAGTCCGGACTGGTCCTATGGCTACACCTTC. This rearrangement joins TRBV14 to TRBJ1-2; D uncertain. The CDR3 totals 13 residues. The germline V gene has CDR1 SGHDN and CDR2 FVKESK. V lost 6 bases to trimming and J lost 4 bases, with 12 bases between them.

This sequence joins TRBV5-1 and TRBJ1-6, with a weak D call TRBD1 (5 bases). Germline CDR1 reads SGHRS; CDR2 reads YFSETQ. Trimming cost V 5 bases and J 6 bases, with 12 bases left between them. The CDR3 extends over 14 amino acids. The CDR3 bases are TGCGCCAGCAGTACAGGCCCTGGTAATTCACCCCTCCACTTT. Amino acid sequence: CASSTGPGNSPLHF.

The V and J genes are TRBV18 and TRBJ2-7; no reliable D call. Germline values: CDR1 KGHSH, CDR2 LQKENI. V lost 3 bases and J 7 bases, leaving 13 bases between the germline ends. This CDR3 region has 13 residues. CDR3 nucleotides: TGTGCCAGCTCACCCCTCGGAGTGAGGGAGCAGTACTTC. Translating gives CASSPLGVREQYF.

The chain uses TRBV6-5 and TRBJ1-2; perhaps TRBD1 as D (5 bases). CDR1 is MNHEY and CDR2 is SVGAGI in the germline V gene. V lost 0 bases and J 7 bases, leaving 18 bases between the germline ends. This CDR3 is 16 amino acids long. The DNA for the CDR3 is TGTGCCAGCAGTTACTCCTGGACGGCTTTCGGGGGTGGCTACACCTTC. This encodes CASSYSWTAFGGGYTF.

This chain connects TRBV5-5 to TRBJ1-2; 9 nucleotides agree with TRBD1. V was pared by 4 bases and J by 4 bases, with 5 bases of the junction left unmatched. The germline V gene has CDR1 SGHKS and CDR2 YYEKEE (reference sequence). The CDR3 runs to 14 residues. CDR3 region: CASSVGQGGYGYTF. For the CDR3, the DNA is TGTGCCAGCAGCGTGGGACAGGGAGGCTATGGCTACACCTTC.

With respect to this clone: Distinct nucleotide sequences in the sample also encode this CDR3. The chain recombines TRBV10-3 with TRBJ2-7; possible D gene TRBD1, 6 bases. V shed 10 bases and J shed 3 bases, with 22 bases lying between them. The CDR3 runs to 15 residues. Germline-derived CDR1 and CDR2 are ENHRY and SYGVKD. CDR3 sequence: CATGRTPTGGYEQYF. The DNA of the CDR3 is TGTGCCACTGGACGTACACCGACAGGCGGCTACGAGCAGTACTTC.

This clone is a singleton in its sample. The gene calls are TRBV9 and TRBJ2-3; tentative D call: TRBD2 (5 bases). Germline V gene data show CDR1 as SGDLS and CDR2 as YYNGEE. The CDR3 extends over 15 amino acids. V was pared by 4 bases and J by 6 bases, with 18 bases between. The CDR3 sequence is CASSPHPAGRDTQYF. CDR3 coding DNA: TGTGCCAGCAGCCCCCACCCCGCGGGCCGGGATACGCAGTATTTT.

The rearrangement joins TRBV5-1 to TRBJ2-7, with TRBD2 matching over 9 bases. V lost 3 bases to trimming and J lost 6 bases; unmatched junction nucleotides: 10. This CDR3 has 15 amino acids. Germline V gives CDR1 SGHRS, CDR2 YFSETQ. CDR3 loop: CASSSAVAGATEQYF. The DNA for the CDR3 is TGCGCCAGCAGCTCTGCGGTAGCGGGAGCCACCGAGCAGTACTTC.

CDR3 in DNA: TGTGCCAGCAGTGAATGGGGGACAGAAAATAACTATGGCTACACCTTC. This translates into CASSEWGTENNYGYTF. The chain recombines TRBV25-1 with TRBJ1-2; 7 nucleotides align to TRBD1. This CDR3 spans 16 amino acids. CDR1 and CDR2 (germline): MGHDK, SYGVNS. V gave up 1 base and J gave up 1 base; unmatched junction bases: 6.

The chain combines TRBV28 with TRBJ1-2, with 8 bases matching TRBD1. Germline CDR1 reads MDHEN; CDR2 reads SYDVKM. The CDR3 runs to 13 residues. The DNA of the CDR3 is TGTGCAGGGGCGCGGGCAGGGGGCTTTGGCTACACCTTC. Its translation is CAGARAGGFGYTF.

V is TRBV28 and J is TRBJ1-2; D is uncertain. The length of the CDR3 is 12 residues. Germline values: CDR1 MDHEN, CDR2 SYDVKM. The V end lost 3 bases, the J end lost 4 bases, and 6 bases lay between the germline ends. The CDR3 here is CASSLRSYGYTF. The CDR3 DNA sequence: TGTGCCAGCAGTTTGCGGAGCTATGGCTACACCTTC.

The chain is built from TRBV15 and TRBJ1-5, with 7 bases matching TRBD1. Germline CDR1 and CDR2: LNHNV and YYDKDF (reference sequence). J lost 6 bases, V lost 0 bases, and 5 bases had no gene match. There are 15 residues in the CDR3. The CDR3 here is CATSRDLGQIQPQHF. As DNA, the CDR3 is TGTGCCACCAGCAGAGACTTGGGACAGATTCAGCCCCAGCATTTT.

The chain couples TRBV7-2 to TRBJ2-1, with TRBD1 identical over 7 bases. CDR3 length: 17 residues. V gave up 3 bases and J gave up 2 bases; unmatched junction bases: 10. Germline CDR1 and CDR2: SGHTA and FQGNSA. CDR3 sequence reads: CASSFPDREETYNEQFF. The CDR3 DNA is TGTGCCAGCAGCTTCCCCGACAGGGAAGAAACCTACAATGAGCAGTTCTTC.

This chain joins TRBV25-1 and TRBJ2-2, with D tentatively TRBD1 (6 bases). Germline V gene lookup returns CDR1 MGHDK and CDR2 SYGVNS. The CDR3 extends over 14 amino acids. V was cut by 4 bases and J by 4 bases, with 10 bases left in between. CDR3 residues: CASSVFRGTGELFF. The CDR3 bases are TGTGCCAGCAGTGTCTTCAGGGGCACCGGGGAGCTGTTTTTT. The variable domain in full, with the rest retrieved from reference TRBV25-1 and TRBJ2-2, is EADIYQTPRYLVIGTGKKITLECSQTMGHDKMYWYQQDPGMELHLIHYSYGVNSTEKGDLSSESTVSRIRTEHFPLTLESARPSHTSQYLCASSVFRGTGELFFGEGSRLTVL.

This CDR3 reads CASSGEHEQYF. As DNA, the CDR3 is TGTGCCAGCAGTGGAGAACACGAGCAGTACTTC. This rearrangement joins TRBV2 to TRBJ2-7; no clear D. V lost 4 bases to trimming and J lost 5 bases, with 6 bases between them. Germline V gene sequence: CDR1 SNHLY, CDR2 FYNNEI. The length of the CDR3 is 11 residues.

This clone appeared once. The CDR3 sequence is CASSRGYPALSPLHF. The CDR3 DNA is TGTGCCAGCTCACGAGGGTACCCGGCTCTTTCACCCCTCCACTTT. The chain combines TRBV18 with TRBJ1-6, with D unclear. CDR1 is KGHSH, CDR2 LQKENI, per germline. V lost 4 bases to trimming and J lost 9 bases, with 16 bases between them. This CDR3 comprises 15 residues.

This chain connects TRBV28 to TRBJ2-1, with unresolved D. Per the germline V gene, CDR1 is MDHEN and CDR2 is SYDVKM. Trimming cost V 3 bases and J 6 bases, with 12 bases left between them. This CDR3 contains 14 residues. The CDR3 DNA sequence: TGTGCCAGCAGTTTCCCAGCGTCGACCAATGAGCAGTTCTTC. This translates into CASSFPASTNEQFF.

The chain recombines TRBV5-1 with TRBJ2-7; 10 bases map to TRBD1. Trimming cost V 4 bases and J 4 bases; bases outside gene matches: 5. The length of the CDR3 is 14 residues. Germline-derived CDR1 and CDR2 are SGHRS and YFSETQ. The CDR3 region has the DNA TGCGCCAGCAGCGCTGACAGGGGGCGGTACGAGCAGTACTTC. As protein: CASSADRGRYEQYF.